Following are 11 T cell receptor beta chains from one sample sequenced in a study of blood T cell repertoires in COVID-19. The repertoire was sequenced with immunoSEQ multiplex PCR; TCRdb's copy has only in-frame clones and lacks some. The data show around 240,000 clones, roughly nine tenths seen once. The sequencing sample was made of PBMCs or T cells enriched from blood (not recorded which). The receptors originated from a human donor in a cohort exposed to, infected with or recovered from COVID-19 (not recorded which). The donor label of this sample is uncertain.

The rearrangement joins TRBV6-5 to TRBJ2-7, with a tentative D call TRBD1 (6 bases). Germline V lookup: CDR1 MNHEY, CDR2 SVGAGI. Trimming removed 2 bases at V and 9 bases at J, with 14 bases between. This CDR3 region has 13 residues. CDR3 nucleotides: TGTGCCAGCAGTTACAGGGGGACGGAAGGGCAGTACTTC. This sequence encodes CASSYRGTEGQYF.

This clone came up once. The gene calls are TRBV30 and TRBJ1-2; the match to TRBD1 covers 7 bases. J lost 2 bases, V lost 0 bases, and 3 bases had no gene match. Germline CDR1 GTSNPN, CDR2 SVGIG (reference sequence). CDR3 length equals 14 residues. The CDR3 region is CAWSVPRGNYGYTF. CDR3 DNA: TGTGCCTGGAGTGTACCCAGGGGGAACTATGGCTACACCTTC.

This sequence joins TRBV9 and TRBJ1-4, with D possibly being TRBD1 (5 bases). Germline V CDR1 and CDR2: SGDLS, YYNGEE. Trimming cost V 3 bases and J 7 bases, with 19 bases left between them. CDR3 size: 16 residues. CDR3 in amino acids: CASSAGPSLGGEKLFF. The CDR3 coding sequence is TGTGCCAGCAGCGCAGGGCCTTCCCTTGGTGGTGAAAAACTGTTTTTT.

Only one count was recorded for this clone. The CDR3 reads CASSFGERNYGYTF. CDR3 in DNA: TGTGCCAGCAGCTTTGGGGAGAGGAACTATGGCTACACCTTC. The chain recombines TRBV7-9 with TRBJ1-2; D unresolved. The CDR3 loop spans 14 amino acids. Germline V gene lookup returns CDR1 SEHNR and CDR2 FQNEAQ (reference sequence). V gave up 3 bases and J gave up 2 bases, with 10 bases separating them.

The chain links TRBV5-6 to TRBJ2-7; tentative D call: TRBD2 (6 bases). CDR1 is SGHDT and CDR2 is YYEEEE in the germline V gene. This CDR3 comprises 15 residues. V dropped 6 bases and J dropped 2 bases, with 18 bases sitting between them. The CDR3 loop reads CASTYIAVGPYEQYF. As DNA, the CDR3 is TGTGCCAGCACCTATATAGCGGTGGGACCCTACGAGCAGTACTTC.

V is TRBV19 and J is TRBJ1-1, with D perhaps matching TRBD1 (6 bases). V shed 4 bases and J shed 4 bases, with 10 bases lying between them. This CDR3 has 13 residues. Looked up from germline, CDR1 is LNHDA and CDR2 is SQIVND (reference sequence). DNA for the CDR3: TGTGCCAGTAGTACCCTAGGGGGCACTGAAGCTTTCTTT. It specifies CASSTLGGTEAFF.

The rearrangement joins TRBV7-3 to TRBJ2-5; no reliable D call. The V end was cut by 1 base, the J end by 4 bases, with 13 bases between. The length of the CDR3 is 15 residues. The germline gives CDR1 SGHTA, CDR2 FQGTGA. The CDR3 DNA sequence: TGTGCCAGCAGCTTAATCCCCTCCCGAGGAGAGACCCAGTACTTC. Translating it yields CASSLIPSRGETQYF.

The CDR3 here is CASRPTSVNQPQHF. The CDR3 region has the DNA TGTGCCAGCAGACCTACGAGTGTAAATCAGCCCCAGCATTTT. The chain links TRBV6-6 to TRBJ1-5; D is unresolved. V lost 6 bases and J lost 4, with 13 bases in between. The length of the CDR3 is 14 residues. Germline lookup yields CDR1 MNHNY and CDR2 SVGAGI (reference sequence).

The V call is TRBV27, the J call TRBJ2-3; maybe TRBD2 (7 bases). CDR1 MNHEY and CDR2 SMNVEV come from the germline V gene (reference sequence). V lost 4 bases and J 1 base, leaving 15 bases between the germline ends. This CDR3 contains 16 residues. This chain's CDR3 is CASSSAMGGRTDTQYF. The CDR3 DNA sequence: TGTGCCAGCAGTTCCGCTATGGGGGGGCGCACAGATACGCAGTATTTT.

V is TRBV29-1 and J is TRBJ2-1; the D gene is possibly TRBD2 (6 bases). Trimming took 0 bases from V and 2 from J, leaving 17 bases between them. Germline CDR1 reads SQVTM; CDR2 reads ANQGSEA. This CDR3 contains 17 residues. DNA for the CDR3: TGCAGCGTTGAAGATGGCACTAGCTGGAGTACCTACAATGAGCAGTTCTTC. Translating gives CSVEDGTSWSTYNEQFF.

The chain recombines TRBV5-1 with TRBJ1-2, with 8 bases aligning to TRBD1. The V segment lost 4 bases and the J segment 1 base; nucleotides outside the gene matches: 6. Germline lookup yields CDR1 SGHRS and CDR2 YFSETQ. The CDR3 has 15 residues. The CDR3 protein is CASSPRTGSNYGYTF. The CDR3 bases are TGCGCCAGCAGCCCGAGGACAGGGAGTAACTATGGCTACACCTTC.